This is a list of T cell receptor beta chains from one sample in a study of shared clonotypes between healthy human individuals. TCRdb's table, derived via immunoSEQ multiplex PCR, lists solely in-frame clones and lacks some. This sample has 190,000 or so clones; roughly 93% occur once, and the top ten carry 0.067%. Sequenced input: naive CD4+ T cells sorted from blood. The receptors originated from a woman between 25 and 40 years old in good health. CDR3s include the opening cysteine and the closing phenylalanine or tryptophan. A D gene is named only where the DNA matches it firmly. Expanded clones get a size class; other rows say once, few or many, or leave the size out.

NA TRBJ1-2 few TRBV28 CASIRAGGYTF TGTGCCAGCATCAGGGCGGGCGGCTACACCTTC
TRBD1 TRBJ1-4 NA TRBV5-1 CASSPTGTDYEKLFF TGCGCCAGCAGCCCGACCGGGACAGATTATGAAAAACTGTTTTTT
TRBD1 TRBJ2-5 NA TRBV29-1 CSVGSGTGEQYF TGCAGCGTGGGGTCGGGGACAGGAGAACAGTACTTC
TRBD1 TRBJ2-1 NA TRBV10-3 CAISRPGTGSEGQFF TGTGCCATCAGCCGTCCCGGGACAGGGTCCGAGGGGCAGTTCTTC
TRBD2 TRBJ2-7 NA TRBV18 CASSETSGSSYEQYF TGTGCCAGCTCAGAAACTAGCGGAAGCTCCTACGAGCAGTACTTC
TRBD2 TRBJ2-2 NA TRBV19 CASGIAGWAPGELFF TGTGCCAGCGGGATAGCGGGGTGGGCCCCCGGGGAGCTGTTTTTT
TRBD2 TRBJ2-3 NA TRBV2 CASSGPGGADTQYF TGTGCCAGCAGTGGTCCGGGAGGGGCAGATACGCAGTATTTT
NA TRBJ2-2 NA TRBV4-2 CASSQDPVETGELFF TGTGCCAGCAGCCAAGATCCGGTGGAGACCGGGGAGCTGTTTTTT
TRBD1 TRBJ2-7 NA TRBV2 CASRAGQGYEQYF TGTGCCAGCAGGGCGGGACAGGGCTACGAGCAGTACTTC
TRBD1 TRBJ1-1 NA TRBV28 CASSLRTGRTEAFF TGTGCCAGCAGTTTAAGGACAGGGAGGACTGAAGCTTTCTTT
NA TRBJ1-5 NA TRBV7-3 CASSLDPGLGQPQHF TGTGCCAGCAGCTTAGACCCAGGGTTGGGGCAGCCCCAGCATTTT
TRBD1 TRBJ2-3 NA TRBV4-1 CASSYRTGREPRRADTQYF TGCGCCAGCAGCTACCGGACAGGGCGAGAACCCCGACGGGCAGATACGCAGTATTTT
TRBD1 TRBJ2-2 NA TRBV11-3 CASSSGTAISGELFF TGTGCCAGCAGCTCCGGGACAGCTATCTCCGGGGAGCTGTTTTTT
TRBD2 TRBJ2-5 NA TRBV6-1 CASSGRTSGRGEQYF TGTGCCAGCAGTGGGCGGACTAGCGGGAGAGGGGAGCAGTACTTC
NA TRBJ1-5 NA TRBV2 CASSHRRGPNSNQPQHF TGTGCCAGCAGTCATCGGAGGGGCCCTAATAGCAATCAGCCCCAGCATTTT
NA TRBJ2-7 NA TRBV10-2 CASSESGSGVGYEQYF TGCGCCAGCAGTGAGTCCGGTTCGGGGGTTGGGTACGAGCAGTACTTC
TRBD2 TRBJ2-7 few TRBV19 CASSLIAGGQDEQYF TGTGCCAGTAGCCTGATAGCGGGAGGGCAGGACGAGCAGTACTTC
NA TRBJ2-5 NA TRBV27 CASRGVVETQYF TGTGCCAGCAGGGGGGTGGTTGAGACCCAGTACTTC
TRBD1 TRBJ1-1 NA TRBV18 CASSPGWDRFNTEAFF TGTGCCAGCTCACCAGGATGGGACAGATTCAACACTGAAGCTTTCTTT
NA TRBJ1-2 NA TRBV20-1 CSAMGRVGYTF TGCAGTGCTATGGGGCGGGTTGGCTACACCTTC
TRBD1 TRBJ1-2 once TRBV10-3 CATGQSANYGYTF TGTGCCACGGGACAGTCAGCTAACTATGGCTACACCTTC
NA TRBJ2-2 NA TRBV2 CASSDVLANTGELFF TGTGCCAGCAGTGATGTACTAGCGAACACCGGGGAGCTGTTTTTT
NA TRBJ1-2 NA TRBV2 CASSRSGQIYGYTF TGTGCCAGCAGTCGAAGCGGGCAGATCTATGGCTACACCTTC
NA TRBJ1-4 NA TRBV15 CATSVLRVEKLFF TGTGCCACCAGCGTCCTTCGGGTCGAAAAACTGTTTTTT
NA TRBJ2-2 NA TRBV11-3 CASLARELFF TGTGCCAGCTTGGCCAGGGAGCTGTTTTTT
TRBD2 TRBJ2-7 NA TRBV28 CASSFQLAGSIEQYF TGTGCCAGCAGTTTCCAGCTAGCGGGGTCTATCGAGCAGTACTTC
TRBD2 TRBJ2-1 NA TRBV18 CASSPPSGSSGEQFF TGTGCCAGCTCACCCCCTAGCGGGAGTTCGGGTGAGCAGTTCTTC
TRBD1 TRBJ1-2 NA TRBV28 CASSSGQGRWYGYTF TGTGCCAGCAGCTCAGGACAGGGGAGGTGGTATGGCTACACCTTC
TRBD1 TRBJ1-1 NA TRBV19 CASSYRDSGTEAFF TGTGCCAGTAGTTACCGGGACAGTGGCACTGAAGCTTTCTTT
NA TRBJ1-3 NA TRBV6-5 CASKNSGNTIYF TGTGCCAGCAAAAACTCTGGAAACACCATATATTTT
TRBD2 TRBJ2-3 NA TRBV27 CASSYLAGGPGTDTQYF TGTGCCAGCAGCTACTTAGCGGGAGGGCCGGGCACAGATACGCAGTATTTT
NA TRBJ2-2 NA TRBV5-1 CASSLALATGELFF TGCGCCAGCAGCTTGGCTCTAGCAACCGGGGAGCTGTTTTTT
TRBD1 TRBJ2-7 once TRBV5-4 CASSRDRAGEQYF TGTGCCAGCAGCAGGGACAGGGCGGGGGAGCAGTACTTC
NA TRBJ2-4 NA TRBV27 CASSLAGWAKNIQYF TGTGCCAGCAGTTTGGCGGGGTGGGCCAAAAACATTCAGTACTTC
NA TRBJ1-3 NA TRBV10-3 CAISVETGNTIYF TGTGCCATCAGTGTGGAGACGGGAAACACCATATATTTT
NA TRBJ2-7 NA TRBV20-1 CSGWRAYEQYF TGCAGTGGCTGGAGGGCCTACGAGCAGTACTTC
TRBD2 TRBJ2-1 NA TRBV27 CASSFTSGSYNEQFF TGTGCCAGCAGTTTTACTAGCGGGTCCTACAATGAGCAGTTCTTC
TRBD1 TRBJ1-4 NA TRBV7-9 CASSSMTGGGEKLFF TGTGCCAGCAGCTCCATGACAGGGGGCGGTGAAAAACTGTTTTTT
TRBD2 TRBJ2-7 NA TRBV6-5 CASSSGRGAYEQYF TGTGCCAGCAGTAGCGGGAGAGGGGCGTACGAGCAGTACTTC
NA TRBJ1-2 NA TRBV7-6 CASSLASGYYGYTF TGTGCCAGCAGCTTAGCATCAGGGTACTATGGCTACACCTTC
NA TRBJ2-4 NA TRBV5-4 CASSFEGWAIQYF TGTGCCAGCAGCTTTGAGGGCTGGGCCATTCAGTACTTC
TRBD2 TRBJ2-5 NA TRBV29-1 CSVLGGETQYF TGCAGCGTGCTGGGAGGGGAGACCCAGTACTTC
TRBD2 TRBJ2-7 once TRBV28 CASSRGLAGRYEQYF TGTGCCAGCAGTAGGGGACTAGCGGGGAGGTACGAGCAGTACTTC
NA TRBJ1-5 once TRBV5-1 CASSHGDGNQPQHF TGCGCCAGCAGCCATGGGGACGGAAATCAGCCCCAGCATTTT
NA TRBJ1-3 NA TRBV10-3 CAISESTGIGNTIYF TGTGCCATCAGTGAGTCGACAGGCATTGGAAACACCATATATTTT